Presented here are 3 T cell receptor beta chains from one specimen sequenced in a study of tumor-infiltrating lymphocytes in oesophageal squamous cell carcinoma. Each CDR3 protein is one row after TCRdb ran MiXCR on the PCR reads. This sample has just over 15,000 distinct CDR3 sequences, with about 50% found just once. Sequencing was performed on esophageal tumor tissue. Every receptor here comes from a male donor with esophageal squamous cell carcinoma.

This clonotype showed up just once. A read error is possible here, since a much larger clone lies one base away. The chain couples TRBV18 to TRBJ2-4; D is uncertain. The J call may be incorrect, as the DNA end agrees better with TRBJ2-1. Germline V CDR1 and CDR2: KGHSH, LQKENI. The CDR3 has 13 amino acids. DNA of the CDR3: TGTGCCAGCTCACCACCCGGAGCGCGGGAGCAGTTCTTC. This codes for CASSPPGAREQFF.

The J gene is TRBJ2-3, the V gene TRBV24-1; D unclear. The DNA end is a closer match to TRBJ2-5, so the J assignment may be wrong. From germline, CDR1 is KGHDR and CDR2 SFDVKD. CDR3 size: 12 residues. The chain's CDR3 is CATSARQETQYF. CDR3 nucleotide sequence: TGTGCCACCAGTGCTCGCCAAGAGACCCAGTACTTC.

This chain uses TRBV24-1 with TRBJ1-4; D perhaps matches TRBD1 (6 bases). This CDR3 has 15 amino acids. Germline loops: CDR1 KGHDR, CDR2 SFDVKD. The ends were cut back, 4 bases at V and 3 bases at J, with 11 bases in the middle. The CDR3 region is CATSDPGAANEKLFF. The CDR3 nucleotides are TGTGCCACCAGTGACCCAGGGGCGGCTAATGAAAAACTGTTTTTT.